The clone carrying this T cell receptor beta chain is medium-sized in the sample. Antigen: not known. Within the sample, other DNA sequences also encode this same CDR3. The assay used was immunoSEQ (version v3.0), run at survey level. The target of sequencing was roughly 35,000-50,000 T-cell genomes per sample. The data were produced by immunoSEQ multiplex PCR, yet TCRdb's version contains in-frame clones alone and is incomplete. The table has fewer than 30,000 clones, around 86% seen once. The data were obtained in a study of long-term antiretroviral therapy in people with HIV. Overall study findings and caveats: Sampling of blood ran from the mid-2000s to the late 2010s, and older ART regimens were possibly in use. Relative to transplant donor controls, diversity remained lower despite increasing after ART.

CDR3 size: 15 residues. The germline gives CDR1 SGHTS, CDR2 YDEGEE. V was cut by 4 bases and J by 0 bases, with 11 bases left in between. The rearrangement joins TRBV5-8 to TRBJ1-5; D might be TRBD1 (5 bases). This receptor was identified in a woman younger than 35 with HIV. The sample consisted of unsorted PBMCs, taken at the start of antiretroviral therapy, before treatment. The CDR3 coding sequence is TGTGCCAGCAGCATTCAGGGCTATAGCAATCAGCCCCAGCATTTT. It translates to CASSIQGYSNQPQHF.